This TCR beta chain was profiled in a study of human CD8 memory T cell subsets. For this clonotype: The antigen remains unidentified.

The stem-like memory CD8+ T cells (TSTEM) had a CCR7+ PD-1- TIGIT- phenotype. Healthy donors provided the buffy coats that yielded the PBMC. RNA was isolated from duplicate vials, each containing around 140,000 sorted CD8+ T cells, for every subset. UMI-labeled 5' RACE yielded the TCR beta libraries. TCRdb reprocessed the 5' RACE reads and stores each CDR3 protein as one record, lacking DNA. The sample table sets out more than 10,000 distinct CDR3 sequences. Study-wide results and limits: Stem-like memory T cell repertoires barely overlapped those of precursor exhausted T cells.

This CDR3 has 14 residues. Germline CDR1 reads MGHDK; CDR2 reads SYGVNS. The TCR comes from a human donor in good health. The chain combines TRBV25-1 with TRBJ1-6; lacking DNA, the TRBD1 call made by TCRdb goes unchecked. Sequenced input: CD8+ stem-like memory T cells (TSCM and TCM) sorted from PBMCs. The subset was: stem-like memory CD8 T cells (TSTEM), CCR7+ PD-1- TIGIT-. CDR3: CASSAPPVNSPLHF.